This TCR beta chain was documented in a study of blood T cells in healthy people across ages. Donors ranged from about 6 to 95 years old and were healthy Caucasians in Russia. A sample-barcoded 5' primer and a J-beta primer mix were used in a second PCR of about 7 to 11 cycles. MiXCR, applied by TCRdb to the 5' RACE reads, yields one record per CDR3 protein. The table lists approximately 2,000,000 distinct CDR3 sequences, around 42% of them singletons. CDR1 is KGHDR, CDR2 SFDVKD, per germline. V lost 7 bases, J lost 0 bases, and 8 bases lay in between. CDR3 length: 13 amino acids. This chain links TRBV24-1 with TRBJ1-2, with unresolved D. The source of this sequence is a human donor in good health. The material sequenced was blood. The CDR3 DNA sequence: TGTGCCACCAGGGACGGTACTAACTATGGCTACACCTTC. As protein: CATRDGTNYGYTF.